This record covers a single TCR beta chain. What it binds is not known. The source of the sample is a study of hypomethylating agent response in myelodysplastic syndrome. As for the study in general: A diploid cytogenetic profile was most common; mean age about 70 +/- 6 years. General study results and limits: Analysis covered a small cohort of just eleven to twelve patients. Possible novel MDS antigen recognition by shared GLIPH2 clusters needs experimental validation.

Sequencing used immunoSEQ multiplex PCR; TCRdb keeps in-frame clones, though not all of them. The table lists several thousand clones, roughly four fifths of them singletons. The CDR3 is made up of 12 amino acids. V was shortened by 0 bases and J by 3 bases, with 1 base between the two germline ends. Germline-derived CDR1 and CDR2 are SGDLS and YYNGEE. This TCR was sampled from a human donor with myelodysplastic syndrome. The sample here was bone marrow, taken before or after starting hypomethylating agent treatment for myelodysplastic syndrome (not recorded which). J is TRBJ2-4 and V is TRBV9; D remains unclear. The CDR3 loop is CASSVDKNIQYF. The DNA for the CDR3 is TGTGCCAGCAGCGTAGACAAAAACATTCAGTACTTC.